This TCR beta chain came from a study of blood T cell repertoires in COVID-19. Germline lookup yields CDR1 SGHNT and CDR2 YYREEE (reference sequence). Trimming took 4 bases from V and 0 from J, leaving 14 bases between them. CDR3 length: 16 residues. Clones were sequenced by immunoSEQ multiplex PCR, and TCRdb holds only the in-frame ones, with some missing. The sample includes about 270,000 clones, 83% of them seen just once. The rearrangement uses TRBV5-4 and TRBJ2-1; possible D gene TRBD1, 5 bases. Sample: peripheral blood. The TCR comes from a woman in her fifties or sixties who had recovered from COVID-19. For the CDR3, the DNA is TGTGCCAGCAGCCCCTCAGGGTTAAGCTCCTACAATGAGCAGTTCTTC. Translated: CASSPSGLSSYNEQFF.